This T cell receptor (beta chain) was found in a study of shared T cell receptors in the human thymus. As to this clone: A read error may produce the germline difference seen at one junction end.

This CDR3 region has 17 residues. Germline lookup yields CDR1 LNHNV and CDR2 YYDKDF (reference sequence). Only in-frame clones appear in the TCRdb table, and some are missing; sequencing was by immunoSEQ multiplex PCR. The sample includes about 380,000 clones, approximately 95% seen only once; the top ten take roughly 0.02%. The chain is built from TRBV15 and TRBJ2-3; TRBD1 or TRBD2 may be the D gene (6 bases each). The origin of this receptor is a human donor. Sequencing was done on a sample of thymocytes. The CDR3 sequence is CATSTDKGGVSTGTQYF. The CDR3 DNA is TGTGCCACCAGCACCGATAAGGGGGGAGTAAGCACAGGTACGCAGTATTTT.